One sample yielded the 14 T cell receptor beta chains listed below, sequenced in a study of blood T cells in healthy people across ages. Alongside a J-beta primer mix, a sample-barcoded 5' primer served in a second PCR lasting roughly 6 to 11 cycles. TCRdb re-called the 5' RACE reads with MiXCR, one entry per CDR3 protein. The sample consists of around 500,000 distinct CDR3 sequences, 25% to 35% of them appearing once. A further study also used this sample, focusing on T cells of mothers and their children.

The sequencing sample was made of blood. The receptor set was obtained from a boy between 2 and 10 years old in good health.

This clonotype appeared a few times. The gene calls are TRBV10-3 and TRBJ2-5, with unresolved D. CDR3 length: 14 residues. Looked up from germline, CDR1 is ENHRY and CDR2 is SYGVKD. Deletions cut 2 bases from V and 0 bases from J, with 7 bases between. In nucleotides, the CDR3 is TGTGCCATCAGTGAGGGTTTAGACCAAGAGACCCAGTACTTC. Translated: CAISEGLDQETQYF.

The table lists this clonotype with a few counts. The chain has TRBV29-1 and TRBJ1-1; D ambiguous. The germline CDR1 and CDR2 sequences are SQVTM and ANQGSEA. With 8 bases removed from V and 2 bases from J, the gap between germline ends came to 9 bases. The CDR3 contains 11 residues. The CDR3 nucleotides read TGCAGCCTGACCACTAACACTGAAGCTTTCTTT. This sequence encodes CSLTTNTEAFF.

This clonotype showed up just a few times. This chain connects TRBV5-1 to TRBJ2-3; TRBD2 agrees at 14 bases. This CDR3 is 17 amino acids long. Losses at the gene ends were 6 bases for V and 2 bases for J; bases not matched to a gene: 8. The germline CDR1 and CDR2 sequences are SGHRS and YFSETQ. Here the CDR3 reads CASTLGLAGGNTDTQYF. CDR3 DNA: TGCGCCAGCACCCTAGGACTAGCGGGAGGCAACACAGATACGCAGTATTTT.

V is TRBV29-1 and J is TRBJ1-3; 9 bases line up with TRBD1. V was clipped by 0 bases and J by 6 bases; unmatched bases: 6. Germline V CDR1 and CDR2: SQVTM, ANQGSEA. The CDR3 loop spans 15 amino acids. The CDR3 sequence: CSVEDSGTGINTIYF. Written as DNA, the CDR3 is TGCAGCGTTGAAGATTCGGGGACAGGGATAAACACCATATATTTT.

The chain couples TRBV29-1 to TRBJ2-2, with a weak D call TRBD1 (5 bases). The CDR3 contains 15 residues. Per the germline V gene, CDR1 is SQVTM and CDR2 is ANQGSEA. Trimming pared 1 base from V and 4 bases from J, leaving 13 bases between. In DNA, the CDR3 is TGCAGCGTTGAAGGCCCAGGGAAGAGCACCGGGGAGCTGTTTTTT. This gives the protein CSVEGPGKSTGELFF.

CDR3 region: CASSLFPPGRYGNTIYF. CDR3 nucleotide sequence: TGTGCCAGCAGTTTATTCCCGCCAGGGCGATATGGAAACACCATATATTTT. This chain links TRBV27 with TRBJ1-3; D is perhaps TRBD1 (5 bases). This CDR3 contains 17 residues. V lost 1 base to trimming and J lost 3 bases, with 16 bases between them. The germline V gene has CDR1 MNHEY and CDR2 SMNVEV (reference sequence).

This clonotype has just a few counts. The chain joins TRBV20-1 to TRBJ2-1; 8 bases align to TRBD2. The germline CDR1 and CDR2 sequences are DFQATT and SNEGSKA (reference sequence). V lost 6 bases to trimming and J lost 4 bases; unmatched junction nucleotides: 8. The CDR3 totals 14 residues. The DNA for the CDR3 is TGCAGTGCAACTAGCGGTCCCCGTTACAATGAGCAGTTCTTC. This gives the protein CSATSGPRYNEQFF.

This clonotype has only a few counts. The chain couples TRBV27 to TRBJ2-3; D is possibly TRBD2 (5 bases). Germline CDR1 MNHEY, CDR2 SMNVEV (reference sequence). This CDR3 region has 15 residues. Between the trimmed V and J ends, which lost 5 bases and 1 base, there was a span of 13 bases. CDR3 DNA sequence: TGTGCCAGCAGTAAGGACTTTGGGGGCACAGATACGCAGTATTTT. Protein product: CASSKDFGGTDTQYF.

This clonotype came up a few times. For the CDR3, the DNA is TGTGCCAGCAGCAGCCTTGGGACAGGCCCCCACGAGCAGTACTTC. Translated: CASSSLGTGPHEQYF. The genes are TRBV6-2 or TRBV6-3 and TRBJ2-7; 8 bases map to TRBD1. In germline, CDR1 is MNHEY, CDR2 SVGEGT. With 6 bases clipped from V and 5 bases from J, the junction kept 12 bases outside the gene matches. There are 15 residues in the CDR3.

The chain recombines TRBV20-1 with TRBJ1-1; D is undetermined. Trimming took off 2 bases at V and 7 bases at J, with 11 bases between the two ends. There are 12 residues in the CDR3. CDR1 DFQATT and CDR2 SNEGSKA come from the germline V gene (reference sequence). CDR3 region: CSARRWGSEAFF. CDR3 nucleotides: TGCAGTGCTAGAAGGTGGGGTAGTGAAGCTTTCTTT.

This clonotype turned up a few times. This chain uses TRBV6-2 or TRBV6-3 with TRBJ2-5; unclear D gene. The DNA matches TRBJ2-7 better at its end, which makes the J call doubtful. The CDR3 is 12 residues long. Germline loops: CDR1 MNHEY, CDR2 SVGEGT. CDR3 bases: TGTGCCAGCAGTTACGTCCACTACGAGCAGTACTTC. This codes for CASSYVHYEQYF.

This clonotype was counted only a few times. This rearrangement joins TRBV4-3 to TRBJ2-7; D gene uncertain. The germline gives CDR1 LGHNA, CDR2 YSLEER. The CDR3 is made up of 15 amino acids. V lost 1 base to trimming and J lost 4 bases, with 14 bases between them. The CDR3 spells CASSQGSLSGYEQYF. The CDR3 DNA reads TGCGCCAGCAGCCAAGGATCACTAAGTGGATACGAGCAGTACTTC.

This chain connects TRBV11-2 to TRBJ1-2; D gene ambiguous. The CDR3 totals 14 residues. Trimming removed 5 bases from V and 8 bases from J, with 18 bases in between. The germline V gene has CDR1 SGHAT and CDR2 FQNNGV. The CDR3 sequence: CASSAGRQFPGYTF. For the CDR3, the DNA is TGTGCCAGCAGCGCCGGACGCCAGTTCCCCGGCTACACCTTC.

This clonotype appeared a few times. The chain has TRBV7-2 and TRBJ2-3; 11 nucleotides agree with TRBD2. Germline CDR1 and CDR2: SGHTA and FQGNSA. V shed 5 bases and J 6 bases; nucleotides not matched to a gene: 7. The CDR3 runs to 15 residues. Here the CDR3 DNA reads TGTGCCAGCAGCCACCGACTAGCGGGAATGGATACGCAGTATTTT. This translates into CASSHRLAGMDTQYF.